By share, the clone carrying this TCR beta chain counts as medium-sized. Its antigen is not identified. This record comes from a study of cytomegalovirus exposure and HLA in healthy donors. Findings and limits, study-wide: Reported performance of the classifier showed diagnosis of cytomegalovirus status with high specificity and sensitivity. In vitro experiments confirmed that a few CMV-associated chains were specific for CMV antigens. A highly shared variant cluster was judged a likely technical artifact.

V shed 5 bases, J shed 6 bases, and the junction held 14 bases outside the gene matches. Germline V gene sequence: CDR1 LNHDA, CDR2 SQIVND (reference sequence). This CDR3 region has 16 residues. PCR used 60 Vbeta primers and 13 Jbeta primers. Only in-frame clones appear in the TCRdb table, and some are missing; sequencing was by immunoSEQ multiplex PCR. The repertoire has some 80,000 clones, 62% of them found once; the top ten carry roughly 4%. The V call is TRBV19, the J call TRBJ2-3; 7 positions agree with TRBD2. Sequencing used PBMCs. This receptor was taken from a male donor in good health and CMV-seropositive. CDR3 bases: TGTGCCAGTAGTTCCGTCGGCGGGAGCCTCTGGGATACGCAGTATTTT. This translates into CASSSVGGSLWDTQYF.